This T cell receptor (beta chain) derives from a study of cytomegalovirus exposure and HLA in healthy donors. Findings and caveats of the study: Confirmation was obtained in vitro that a few CMV-associated chains are specific for CMV antigens. A later analysis showed TCR association rates differing by HLA locus, peaking at DRB1 and lowest at HLA-C.

A multiplex PCR was run with 60 Vbeta primers and 13 Jbeta primers. Method: immunoSEQ multiplex PCR; TCRdb's copy keeps in-frame clones and lacks some. The table lists 95,000 to 100,000 clones, about 70% of them singletons. As regards this clone: Its antigen is unidentified.

The V gene end was trimmed by 4 bases and the J gene end by 12 bases; junction bases not matched to a gene: 14. Looked up from germline, CDR1 is SNHLY and CDR2 is FYNNEI. The CDR3 runs to 14 residues. The TCR was taken from a woman aged 40 to 50 in good health and CMV-seronegative. Sequencing input: PBMCs. The chain joins TRBV2 to TRBJ2-7; 8 nucleotides agree with TRBD1. This chain's CDR3 is CASSGGQGALVVYF. In DNA, the CDR3 is TGTGCCAGCAGTGGGGGTCAGGGGGCCCTAGTGGTGTACTTC.